The 28 T cell receptor beta chains listed next were all sequenced from one sample in a study of T cell responses to AZD1222 COVID-19 vaccine. Assay: immunoSEQ multiplex PCR; the TCRdb copy retains only in-frame clones and omits some. The sample lists more than 100,000 clones; about 85% were seen once. The input for sequencing was peripheral blood, taken 28 days after the second AZD1222 dose. Receptor source: an adult who received the AZD1222 COVID-19 vaccine.

The chain couples TRBV6-5 to TRBJ1-2, with no clear D. Deletions cut 6 bases from V and 3 bases from J, with 14 bases between. The CDR3 has 14 amino acids. In germline, CDR1 is MNHEY, CDR2 SVGAGI. The CDR3 bases are TGTGCCAGCAGCCCCACCGCAGGATACTATGGCTACACCTTC. Translation gives CASSPTAGYYGYTF.

The CDR3 loop is CASRIGGAYGYTF. The CDR3 nucleotides are TGTGCCAGCAGGATCGGGGGAGCCTATGGCTACACCTTC. V usage is TRBV12-3 or TRBV12-4 and J usage is TRBJ1-2, with D maybe TRBD1 (5 bases). The CDR3 runs to 13 residues. Trimming shortened V by 6 bases and J by 4 bases, and 12 bases separated the two germline ends.

This sequence joins TRBV7-2 and TRBJ1-2; no clear D. Germline CDR1 is SGHTA and CDR2 is FQGNSA. This CDR3 comprises 12 residues. Trimming left V 1 base short and J 2 bases short, with 2 bases between. In DNA, the CDR3 is TGTGCCAGCAGCTTAGGAAACTATGGCTACACCTTC. Protein: CASSLGNYGYTF.

The J gene is TRBJ2-7, the V gene TRBV19; D gene unclear. This CDR3 is 14 amino acids long. V lost 6 bases and J lost 6, with 18 bases in between. In germline, CDR1 is LNHDA, CDR2 SQIVND (reference sequence). The CDR3 DNA reads TGTGCCAGTAGCCCCGTGCGTACGGGCGGCGAGCAGTACTTC. It specifies CASSPVRTGGEQYF.

The chain combines TRBV5-4 with TRBJ1-1; a possible D gene is TRBD1 (6 bases). The CDR3 loop spans 14 amino acids. Germline lookup yields CDR1 SGHNT and CDR2 YYREEE (reference sequence). The ends were cut back, 2 bases at V and 7 bases at J, with 15 bases in the middle. In DNA, the CDR3 is TGTGCCAGCAGCTTCGGGCCCCAAGGGGGTGAAGCTTTCTTT. Protein: CASSFGPQGGEAFF.

V usage is TRBV4-3 and J usage is TRBJ1-3, with unresolved D. CDR1 and CDR2 (germline): LGHNA, YSLEER. The CDR3 spans 18 residues. The germline V and J ends were trimmed by 0 bases and 0 bases, with 15 bases remaining between them. In nucleotides, the CDR3 is TGCGCCAGCAGCCAAGATTACTCCGCGGCTATCTCTGGAAACACCATATATTTT. It yields the protein CASSQDYSAAISGNTIYF.

A few counts support this clone. The V and J genes are TRBV5-5 and TRBJ2-7; D gene ambiguous. The CDR3 has 15 residues. Germline CDR1 SGHKS, CDR2 YYEKEE (reference sequence). V dropped 1 base and J dropped 4 bases, with 15 bases sitting between them. CDR3 sequence: CASSLFEGSRYEQYF. CDR3 DNA sequence: TGTGCCAGCAGCTTGTTTGAAGGGTCTCGGTACGAGCAGTACTTC. Combining the CDR3 with reference TRBV5-5 and TRBJ2-7 gives the whole variable domain DAGVTQSPTHLIKTRGQQVTLRCSPISGHKSVSWYQQVLGQGPQFIFQYYEKEERGRGNFPDRFSARQFPNYSSELNVNALLLGDSALYLCASSLFEGSRYEQYFGPGTRLTVT.

The rearrangement links TRBV12-5 to TRBJ1-2; D possibly corresponds to TRBD1 (5 bases). This CDR3 contains 15 residues. Germline V gene data show CDR1 as LGHNT and CDR2 as FRNRAP. V was clipped by 1 base and J by 3 bases, with 12 bases between them. CDR3 residues: CASGLAGRQDYGYTF. The CDR3 coding sequence is TGTGCTAGTGGTTTGGCAGGGAGGCAGGACTATGGCTACACCTTC.

The V call is TRBV27, the J call TRBJ1-2; 7 bases line up with TRBD1. V shed 5 bases, J shed 7 bases, and the junction held 10 bases outside the gene matches. The CDR3 runs 14 residues. CDR1 MNHEY and CDR2 SMNVEV come from the germline V gene (reference sequence). The CDR3 bases are TGTGCCAGCAGTCTCTATACAGGGGTAGGTGGCTACACCTTC. As protein: CASSLYTGVGGYTF.

This chain joins TRBV5-1 and TRBJ1-1; D not resolved. The CDR3 length is 16 residues. V lost 4 bases and J lost 6, with 22 bases in between. Germline assignment: CDR1 SGHRS and CDR2 YFSETQ. Here the CDR3 DNA reads TGCGCCAGCAGCACTGGTCCGGGTTTTTCGGTTTCTGAAGCTTTCTTT. It encodes CASSTGPGFSVSEAFF.

The gene calls are TRBV6-4 and TRBJ1-2; possibly TRBD1 for D (5 bases). The V and J ends lost 4 bases and 7 bases respectively, with 19 bases between them. Looked up from germline, CDR1 is MRHNA and CDR2 is SNTAGT. This CDR3 spans 15 amino acids. The CDR3 DNA is TGTGCCAGCAGTGCAACGCTGGGGGGGTCTGGTGGCTACACCTTC. This sequence encodes CASSATLGGSGGYTF.

This clone has a handful of counts. The chain joins TRBV4-3 to TRBJ1-1; no clear D. CDR1 is LGHNA and CDR2 is YSLEER in the germline V gene. CDR3 length: 14 amino acids. Deletions cut 0 bases from V and 1 base from J, with 6 bases between. CDR3: CASSQEPGNTEAFF. CDR3 in DNA: TGCGCCAGCAGCCAAGAGCCGGGGAACACTGAAGCTTTCTTT.

This clone was seen a few times. The chain uses TRBV2 and TRBJ1-6; D gene unclear. The CDR3 sequence is 15 residues long. Germline V gene sequence: CDR1 SNHLY, CDR2 FYNNEI. V lost 8 bases, J lost 9 bases, and 20 bases lay in between. The CDR3, as DNA: TGTGCCAGCGTTCTTAGGGTCCCCCAGACTTCACCCCTCCACTTT. This sequence encodes CASVLRVPQTSPLHF.

This chain links TRBV6-2 or TRBV6-3 with TRBJ2-1; weak D call: TRBD1 (6 bases). The CDR3 spans 19 residues. The V gene lost 6 bases and the J gene lost 4 bases, with 28 bases spanning the gap. Looked up from germline, CDR1 is MNHEY and CDR2 is SVGEGT. The CDR3: CASSQTSGVRVRGYNEQFF. The DNA for the CDR3 is TGTGCCAGCAGCCAGACCTCAGGGGTCAGGGTGAGAGGTTACAATGAGCAGTTCTTC.

This chain joins TRBV12-3 or TRBV12-4 and TRBJ2-1; D unclear. The CDR3 loop spans 13 amino acids. Trimming took 5 bases from V and 5 from J, leaving 10 bases between them. CDR3 in amino acids: CASSRNRHNEQFF. The CDR3 DNA sequence: TGTGCCAGCAGTCGGAATCGACACAATGAGCAGTTCTTC.

The rearrangement uses TRBV4-2 and TRBJ1-2; D remains ambiguous. The CDR3 has 14 amino acids. CDR1 is LGHNA and CDR2 is YNFKEQ in the germline V gene. V dropped 5 bases and J dropped 3 bases, with 13 bases sitting between them. CDR3 residues: CASSLDEFDYGYTF. The CDR3 DNA reads TGTGCCAGCAGCTTGGATGAGTTCGACTATGGCTACACCTTC.

The chain couples TRBV5-1 to TRBJ2-3; D not resolved. CDR1 is SGHRS, CDR2 YFSETQ, per germline. V was trimmed by 4 bases and J by 2 bases, leaving 17 bases between them. This CDR3 spans 16 amino acids. The CDR3 bases are TGCGCCAGCAGCCCCGCCCGACTTGAAAACACAGATACGCAGTATTTT. Protein sequence: CASSPARLENTDTQYF. Full variable domain (remainder filled in from reference TRBV5-1 and TRBJ2-3): KAGVTQTPRYLIKTRGQQVTLSCSPISGHRSVSWYQQTPGQGLQFLFEYFSETQRNKGNFPGRFSGRQFSNSRSEMNVSTLELGDSALYLCASSPARLENTDTQYFGPGTRLTVL.

This rearrangement joins TRBV28 to TRBJ1-1; possible D gene TRBD1, 5 bases. The germline gives CDR1 MDHEN, CDR2 SYDVKM. The CDR3 totals 14 residues. V was cut by 2 bases and J by 6 bases, with 13 bases left in between. CDR3 bases: TGTGCCAGCAGTTTAGGGGCGCCTGGACCTGAAGCTTTCTTT. Residues: CASSLGAPGPEAFF. Based on the CDR3 plus reference TRBV28 and TRBJ1-1, the full variable domain is DVKVTQSSRYLVKRTGEKVFLECVQDMDHENMFWYRQDPGLGLRLIYFSYDVKMKEKGDIPEGYSVSREKKERFSLILESASTNQTSMYLCASSLGAPGPEAFFGQGTRLTVV.

This chain links TRBV5-5 with TRBJ1-2; D might be TRBD1 (6 bases). The V and J ends lost 6 bases and 4 bases respectively, with 31 bases between them. The CDR3 spans 19 residues. Germline V gene sequence: CDR1 SGHKS, CDR2 YYEKEE (reference sequence). CDR3 sequence (DNA): TGTGCCAGCAAACCGCGTCTGCGGGACACCTCGAAGGGTCTCTATGGCTACACCTTC. It yields the protein CASKPRLRDTSKGLYGYTF. The entire variable domain, with the rest obtained from reference TRBV5-5 and TRBJ1-2, is as follows: DAGVTQSPTHLIKTRGQQVTLRCSPISGHKSVSWYQQVLGQGPQFIFQYYEKEERGRGNFPDRFSARQFPNYSSELNVNALLLGDSALYLCASKPRLRDTSKGLYGYTFGSGTRLTVV.

V gene TRBV18 combines with J gene TRBJ2-7, with a tentative D call TRBD1 (6 bases). V was trimmed by 3 bases and J by 3 bases, leaving 12 bases between them. Germline loops: CDR1 KGHSH, CDR2 LQKENI. The CDR3 is 14 residues long. CDR3 nucleotide sequence: TGTGCCAGCTCACCGGGGACACTCTTCTACGAGCAGTACTTC. Translated: CASSPGTLFYEQYF.

The chain has TRBV4-2 and TRBJ2-3, with a possible D match to TRBD2 (6 bases). Trimming took 4 bases from V and 2 from J, leaving 16 bases between them. The CDR3 consists of 16 residues. Germline V gene lookup returns CDR1 LGHNA and CDR2 YNFKEQ. CDR3 sequence (DNA): TGTGCCAGCAGCCCCCAGGAGGGGCTCCCCACAGATACGCAGTATTTT. Translated, it gives CASSPQEGLPTDTQYF.

The chain is built from TRBV3-1 (or the pseudogene TRBV3-2) and TRBJ1-3; D ambiguous. Germline V gene data show CDR1 as LGHDT and CDR2 as YNNKEL (reference sequence). The CDR3 covers 15 residues. V was cut by 1 base and J by 0 bases, with 7 bases left in between. The CDR3 loop reads CASSQGASSGNTIYF. In nucleotides, the CDR3 is TGTGCCAGCAGCCAAGGGGCTAGCTCTGGAAACACCATATATTTT.

The chain combines TRBV14 with TRBJ2-7; 8 positions agree with TRBD1. Germline assignment: CDR1 SGHDN and CDR2 FVKESK. The CDR3 runs to 15 residues. Unmatched junction bases numbered 4, after V lost 3 bases and J lost 0 bases. Here the CDR3 reads CASSHTGGSSYEQYF. The CDR3 bases are TGTGCCAGCAGCCATACAGGGGGGAGCTCCTACGAGCAGTACTTC.

The chain couples TRBV5-1 to TRBJ2-7, with 8 bases lining up with TRBD1. Trimming at V came to 4 bases and at J to 1 base, leaving 13 bases not matched to a gene. Per germline, CDR1 SGHRS and CDR2 YFSETQ. This CDR3 spans 17 amino acids. CDR3 region: CASSPPLIQGASYEQYF. Written as DNA, the CDR3 is TGCGCCAGCAGCCCCCCTCTCATCCAGGGGGCATCCTACGAGCAGTACTTC.

This clone was seen only once. V usage is TRBV21-1 and J usage is TRBJ2-7; TRBD1, as called in the table, went unchecked against the DNA. TRBV21-1 is a documented pseudogene. The CDR3 runs 18 residues. This CDR3 reads CASRPKDLVQGKIYEQYF. In DNA form, the CDR3 reads TGTGCCAGCAGGCCTAAGGATCTGGTACAGGGGAAAATCTACGAGCAGTACTTC.

J is TRBJ2-5 and V is TRBV10-3; no definite D call. The CDR3 consists of 14 residues. CDR1 ENHRY and CDR2 SYGVKD come from the germline V gene. V dropped 6 bases and J dropped 1 base, with 12 bases sitting between them. The CDR3 here is CAIRLDGFQETQYF. The CDR3 DNA reads as TGTGCCATCAGGTTAGACGGATTCCAAGAGACCCAGTACTTC.

In nucleotides, the CDR3 is TGTGCCAGCACCCCATTTGGCGGGAGCTATGGCTACACCTTC. Amino acids: CASTPFGGSYGYTF. The rearrangement uses TRBV6-4 and TRBJ1-2; D call uncertain. Trimming shortened V by 7 bases and J by 4 bases, and 16 bases separated the two germline ends. The CDR3 runs to 14 residues. The V gene's germline CDR1 is MRHNA and CDR2 SNTAGT.

This sequence joins TRBV5-1 and TRBJ2-1, with unresolved D. Germline V gene lookup returns CDR1 SGHRS and CDR2 YFSETQ. V lost 0 bases and J 10 bases, leaving 5 bases between the germline ends. This CDR3 has 11 amino acids. CDR3 nucleotides: TGCGCCAGCAGCTTGGGGCCAGAGCAGTTCTTC. It codes for CASSLGPEQFF.